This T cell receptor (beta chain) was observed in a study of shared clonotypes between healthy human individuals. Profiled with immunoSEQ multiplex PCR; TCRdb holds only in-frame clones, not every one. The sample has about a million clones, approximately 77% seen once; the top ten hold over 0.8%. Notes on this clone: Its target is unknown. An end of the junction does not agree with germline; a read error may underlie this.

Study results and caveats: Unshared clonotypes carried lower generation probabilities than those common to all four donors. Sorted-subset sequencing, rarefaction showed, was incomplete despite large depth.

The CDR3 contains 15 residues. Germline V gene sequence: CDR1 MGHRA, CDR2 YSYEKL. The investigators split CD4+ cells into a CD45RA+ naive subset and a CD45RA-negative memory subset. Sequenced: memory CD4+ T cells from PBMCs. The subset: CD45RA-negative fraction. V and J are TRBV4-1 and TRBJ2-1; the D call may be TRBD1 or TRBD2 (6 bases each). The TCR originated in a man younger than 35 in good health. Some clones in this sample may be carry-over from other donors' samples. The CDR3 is CASSQDQGGHNEQFF. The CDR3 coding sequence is TGTGCCAGCAGCCAAGATCAAGGGGGGCACAATGAGCAGTTCTTC.